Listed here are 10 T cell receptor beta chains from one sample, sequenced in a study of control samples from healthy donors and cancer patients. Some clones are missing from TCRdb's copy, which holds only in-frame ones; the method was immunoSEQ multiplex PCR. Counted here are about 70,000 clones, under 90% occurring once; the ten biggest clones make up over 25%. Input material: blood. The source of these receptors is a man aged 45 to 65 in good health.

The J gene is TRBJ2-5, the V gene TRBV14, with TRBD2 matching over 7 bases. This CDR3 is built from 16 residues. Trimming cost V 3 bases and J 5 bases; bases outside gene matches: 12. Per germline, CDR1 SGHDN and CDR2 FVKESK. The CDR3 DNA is TGTGCCAGCAGCCATCGGCTGGTGGGGGGGTATGAGACCCAGTACTTC. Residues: CASSHRLVGGYETQYF.

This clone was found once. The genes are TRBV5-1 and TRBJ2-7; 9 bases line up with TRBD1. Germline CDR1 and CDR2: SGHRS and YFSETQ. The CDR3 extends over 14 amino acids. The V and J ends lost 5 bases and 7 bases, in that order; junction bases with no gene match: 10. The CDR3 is CASSSDRGVGEQYF. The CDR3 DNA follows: TGCGCCAGCAGTTCGGACAGGGGAGTGGGGGAGCAGTACTTC.

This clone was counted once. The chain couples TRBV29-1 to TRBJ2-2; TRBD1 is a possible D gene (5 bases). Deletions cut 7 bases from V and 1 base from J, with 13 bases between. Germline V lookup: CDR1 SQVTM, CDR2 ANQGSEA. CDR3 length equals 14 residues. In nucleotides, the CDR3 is TGCAGCGCTAGGGGCGGAAGGAACACCGGGGAGCTGTTTTTT. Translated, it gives CSARGGRNTGELFF.

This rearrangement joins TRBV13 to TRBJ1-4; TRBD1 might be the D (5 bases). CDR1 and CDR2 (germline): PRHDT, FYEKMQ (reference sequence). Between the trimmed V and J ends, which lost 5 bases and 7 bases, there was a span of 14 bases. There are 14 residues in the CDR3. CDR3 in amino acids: CASSRAGGGEKLFF. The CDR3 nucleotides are TGTGCCAGCAGCCGAGCGGGGGGTGGTGAAAAACTGTTTTTT.

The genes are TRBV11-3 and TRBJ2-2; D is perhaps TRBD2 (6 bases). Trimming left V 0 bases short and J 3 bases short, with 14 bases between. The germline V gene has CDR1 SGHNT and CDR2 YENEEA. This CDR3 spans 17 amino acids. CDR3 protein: CASSLDVTGEDTGELFF. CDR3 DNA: TGTGCCAGCAGCTTAGATGTCACGGGAGAGGACACCGGGGAGCTGTTTTTT. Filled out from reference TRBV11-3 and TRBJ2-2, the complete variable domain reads EAGVVQSPRYKIIEKKQPVAFWCNPISGHNTLYWYLQNLGQGPELLIRYENEEAVDDSQLPKDRFSAERLKGVDSTLKIQPAELGDSAVYLCASSLDVTGEDTGELFFGEGSRLTVL.

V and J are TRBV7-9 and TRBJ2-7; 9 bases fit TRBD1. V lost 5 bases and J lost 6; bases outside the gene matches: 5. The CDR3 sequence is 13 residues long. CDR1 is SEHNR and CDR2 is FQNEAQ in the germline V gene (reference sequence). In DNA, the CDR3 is TGTGCCAGCAGCCCGGGACAGGGTTTCGAGCAGTACTTC. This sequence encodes CASSPGQGFEQYF.

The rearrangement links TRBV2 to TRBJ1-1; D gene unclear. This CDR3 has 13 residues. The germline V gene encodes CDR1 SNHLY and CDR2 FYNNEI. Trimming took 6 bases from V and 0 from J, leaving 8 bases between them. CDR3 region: CASSGELNTEAFF. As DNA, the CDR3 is TGTGCCAGCAGCGGCGAGTTGAACACTGAAGCTTTCTTT.

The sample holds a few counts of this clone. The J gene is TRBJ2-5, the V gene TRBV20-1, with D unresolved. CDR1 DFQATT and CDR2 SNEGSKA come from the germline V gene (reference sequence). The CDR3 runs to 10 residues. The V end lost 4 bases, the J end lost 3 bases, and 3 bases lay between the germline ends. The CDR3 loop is CSATEETQYF. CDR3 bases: TGCAGTGCTACGGAAGAGACCCAGTACTTC.

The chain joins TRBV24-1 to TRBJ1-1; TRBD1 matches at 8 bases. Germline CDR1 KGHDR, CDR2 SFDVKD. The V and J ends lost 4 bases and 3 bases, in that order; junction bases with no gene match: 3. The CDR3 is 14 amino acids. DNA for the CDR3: TGTGCCACCAGTGACCACAGGGGGGACACTGAAGCTTTCTTT. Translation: CATSDHRGDTEAFF.

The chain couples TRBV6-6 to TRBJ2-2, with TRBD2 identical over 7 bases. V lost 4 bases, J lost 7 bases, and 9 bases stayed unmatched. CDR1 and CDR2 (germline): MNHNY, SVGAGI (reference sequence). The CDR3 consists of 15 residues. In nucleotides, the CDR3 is TGTGCCAGCAGTTCCGGACTAGTATTACTCGGGGAGCTGTTTTTT. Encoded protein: CASSSGLVLLGELFF.